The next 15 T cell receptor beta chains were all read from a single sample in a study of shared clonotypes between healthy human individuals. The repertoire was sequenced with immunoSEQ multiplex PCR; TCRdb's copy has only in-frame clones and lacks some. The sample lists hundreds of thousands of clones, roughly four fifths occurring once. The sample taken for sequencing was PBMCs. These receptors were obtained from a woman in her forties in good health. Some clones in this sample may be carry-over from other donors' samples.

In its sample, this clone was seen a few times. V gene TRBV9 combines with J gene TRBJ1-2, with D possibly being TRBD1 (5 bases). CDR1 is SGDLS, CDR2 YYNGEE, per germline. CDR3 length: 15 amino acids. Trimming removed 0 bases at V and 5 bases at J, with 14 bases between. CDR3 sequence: CASSVAPTREYGYTF. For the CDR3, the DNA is TGTGCCAGCAGCGTAGCCCCTACCAGGGAATATGGCTACACCTTC.

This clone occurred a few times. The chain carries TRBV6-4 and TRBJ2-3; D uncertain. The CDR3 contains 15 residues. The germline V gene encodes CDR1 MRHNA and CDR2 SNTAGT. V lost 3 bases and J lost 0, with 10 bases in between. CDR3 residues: CASSEYPASTDTQYF. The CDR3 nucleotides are TGTGCCAGCAGTGAATACCCCGCTAGCACAGATACGCAGTATTTT.

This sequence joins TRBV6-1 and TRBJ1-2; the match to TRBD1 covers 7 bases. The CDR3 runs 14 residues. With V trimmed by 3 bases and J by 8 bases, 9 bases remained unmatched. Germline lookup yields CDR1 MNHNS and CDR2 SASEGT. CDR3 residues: CASSDSDRAAGYTF. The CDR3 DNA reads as TGTGCCAGCAGTGACAGTGACAGGGCGGCCGGCTACACCTTC.

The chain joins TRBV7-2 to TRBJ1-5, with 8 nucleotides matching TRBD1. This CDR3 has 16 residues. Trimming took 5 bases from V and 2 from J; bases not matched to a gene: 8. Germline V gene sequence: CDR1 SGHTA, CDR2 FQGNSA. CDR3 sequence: CASSPRPTGGNQPQHF. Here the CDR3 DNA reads TGTGCCAGCAGCCCTCGCCCGACAGGGGGCAATCAGCCCCAGCATTTT.

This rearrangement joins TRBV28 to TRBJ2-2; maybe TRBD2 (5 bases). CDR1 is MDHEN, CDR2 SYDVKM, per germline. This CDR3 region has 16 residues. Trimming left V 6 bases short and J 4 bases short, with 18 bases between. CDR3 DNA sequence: TGTGCCAGCAGGGCCAATAGCGTGGCGGGCACCGGGGAGCTGTTTTTT. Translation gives CASRANSVAGTGELFF.

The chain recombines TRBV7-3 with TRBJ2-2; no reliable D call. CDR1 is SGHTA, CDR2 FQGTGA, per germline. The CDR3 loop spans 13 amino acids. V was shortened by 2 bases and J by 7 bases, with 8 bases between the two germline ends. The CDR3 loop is CASSLSPNGELFF. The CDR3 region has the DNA TGTGCCAGCAGCTTATCGCCCAACGGGGAGCTGTTTTTT.

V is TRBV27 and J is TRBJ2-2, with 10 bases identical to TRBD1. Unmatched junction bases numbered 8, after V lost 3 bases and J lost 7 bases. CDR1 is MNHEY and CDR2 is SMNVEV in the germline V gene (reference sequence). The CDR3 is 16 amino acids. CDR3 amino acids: CASSFRGTGAGGELFF. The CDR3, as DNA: TGTGCCAGCAGTTTTAGGGGGACAGGGGCTGGCGGGGAGCTGTTTTTT.

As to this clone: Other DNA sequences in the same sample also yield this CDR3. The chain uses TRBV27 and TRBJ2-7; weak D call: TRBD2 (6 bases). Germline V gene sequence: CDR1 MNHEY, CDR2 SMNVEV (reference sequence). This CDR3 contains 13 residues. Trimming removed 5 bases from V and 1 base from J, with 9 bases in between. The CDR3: CASSPGLSYEQYF. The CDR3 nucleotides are TGTGCCAGCAGTCCGGGACTGTCCTACGAGCAGTACTTC.

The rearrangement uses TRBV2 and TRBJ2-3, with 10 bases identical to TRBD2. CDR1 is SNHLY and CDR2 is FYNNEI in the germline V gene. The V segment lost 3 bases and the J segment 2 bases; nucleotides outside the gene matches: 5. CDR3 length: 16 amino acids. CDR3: CASSDPGTSATDTQYF. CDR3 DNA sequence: TGTGCCAGCAGTGATCCGGGGACTAGCGCCACAGATACGCAGTATTTT.

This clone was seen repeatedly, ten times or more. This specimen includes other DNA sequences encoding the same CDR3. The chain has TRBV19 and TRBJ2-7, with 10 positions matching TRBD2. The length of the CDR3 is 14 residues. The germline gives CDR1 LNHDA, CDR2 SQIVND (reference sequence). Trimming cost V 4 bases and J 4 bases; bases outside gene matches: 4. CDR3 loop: CASSTPGLAYEQYF. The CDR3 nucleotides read TGTGCCAGTAGTACCCCGGGACTAGCGTACGAGCAGTACTTC.

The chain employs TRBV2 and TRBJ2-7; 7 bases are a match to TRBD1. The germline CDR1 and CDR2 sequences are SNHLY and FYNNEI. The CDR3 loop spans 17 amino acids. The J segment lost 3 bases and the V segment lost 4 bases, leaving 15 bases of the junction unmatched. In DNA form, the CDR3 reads TGTGCCAGCAGTGGACAGGGAACCTCTAGCCCCCTCTACGAGCAGTACTTC. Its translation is CASSGQGTSSPLYEQYF.

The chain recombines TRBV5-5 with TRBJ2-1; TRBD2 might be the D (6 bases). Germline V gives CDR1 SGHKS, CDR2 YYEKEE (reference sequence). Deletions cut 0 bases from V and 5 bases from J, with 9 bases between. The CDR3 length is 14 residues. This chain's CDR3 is CASSLVGLNNEQFF. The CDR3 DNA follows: TGTGCCAGCAGCTTGGTGGGACTGAACAATGAGCAGTTCTTC.

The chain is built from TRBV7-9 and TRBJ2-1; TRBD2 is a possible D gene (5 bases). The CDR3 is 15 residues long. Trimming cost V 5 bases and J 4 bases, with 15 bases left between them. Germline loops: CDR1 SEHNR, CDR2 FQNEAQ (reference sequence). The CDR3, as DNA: TGTGCCAGCAGCCTTGGGGAGTGGAGGTACAATGAGCAGTTCTTC. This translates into CASSLGEWRYNEQFF.

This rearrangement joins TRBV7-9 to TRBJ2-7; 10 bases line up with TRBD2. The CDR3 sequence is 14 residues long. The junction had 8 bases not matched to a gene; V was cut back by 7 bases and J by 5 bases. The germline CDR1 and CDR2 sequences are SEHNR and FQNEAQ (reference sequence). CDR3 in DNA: TGTGCCAGCACCGCTGGACTAGCGGCAAACGAGCAGTACTTC. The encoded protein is CASTAGLAANEQYF.

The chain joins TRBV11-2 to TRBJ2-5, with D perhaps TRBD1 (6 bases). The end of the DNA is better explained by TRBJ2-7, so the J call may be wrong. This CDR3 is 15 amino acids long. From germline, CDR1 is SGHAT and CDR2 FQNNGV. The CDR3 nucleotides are TGTGCCAGCAGCGCACCAACAGGGCCCTCCTACGAGCAGTACTTC. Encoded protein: CASSAPTGPSYEQYF.